The T cell receptor (beta chain) under discussion was sequenced for a study of blood T cells in healthy people across ages. General study findings and limits: The study could not conclusively compare naive and antigen-experienced cells, given its unsorted PBMCs.

Note on this clonotype: Its antigen is undetermined.

Isolated per sample were at least 6 million PBMCs. For the second PCR, which ran for 7 to 11 cycles, a sample-barcoded 5' primer and a J-beta primer mix were used. TCRdb fed the 5' RACE reads into MiXCR, producing one record per CDR3 protein. Among 1,500,000 or so distinct CDR3 sequences listed, approximately 59% were seen once. From germline, CDR1 is SGHTA and CDR2 FQGNSA. Trimming left V 0 bases short and J 7 bases short, with 8 bases between. The CDR3 length is 13 residues. The chain joins TRBV7-2 to TRBJ2-3; D is unclear. This clonotype was sampled from a man younger than 30 in good health. Sequenced material: blood. The CDR3 is CASSLASSHTQYF. The DNA for the CDR3 is TGTGCCAGCAGCTTAGCGAGTAGCCATACGCAGTATTTT.